These 24 T cell receptor beta chains were all obtained from the same sample, sequenced in a study of cytomegalovirus exposure and HLA in healthy donors. PCR primers comprised 60 Vbeta and 13 Jbeta primers. TCRdb keeps only in-frame clones here, not all; method: immunoSEQ multiplex PCR. The sample comprises about 160,000 clones, roughly 77% of which are singletons, and 3% to 4% rests with the top ten. Sequencing was carried out using PBMCs. The receptors were gathered from a human donor in good health.

The rearrangement joins TRBV6-5 to TRBJ2-2, with D tentatively TRBD2 (6 bases). Germline CDR1 and CDR2: MNHEY and SVGAGI. With 0 bases removed from V and 6 bases from J, the gap between germline ends came to 14 bases. The CDR3 covers 16 residues. The CDR3 loop is CASSYSLGGLAGELFF. The CDR3 DNA reads TGTGCCAGCAGTTACTCCCTCGGGGGTCTAGCCGGGGAGCTGTTTTTT.

This rearrangement joins TRBV2 to TRBJ1-1; D not resolved. This CDR3 is 13 amino acids long. Germline V gene lookup returns CDR1 SNHLY and CDR2 FYNNEI. Trimming cost V 7 bases and J 0 bases, with 9 bases left between them. The CDR3 nucleotides are TGTGCCAGCATGAATAGTATGAACACTGAAGCTTTCTTT. Translated: CASMNSMNTEAFF.

The rearrangement uses TRBV7-9 and TRBJ1-2; D may be TRBD1 (6 bases). V was shortened by 0 bases and J by 5 bases, with 10 bases between the two germline ends. The germline V gene has CDR1 SEHNR and CDR2 FQNEAQ (reference sequence). The CDR3 runs 14 residues. The CDR3 DNA reads TGTGCCAGCAGCTTAGCCGCCCAGGGGTATGGCTACACCTTC. It is translated as CASSLAAQGYGYTF.

The CDR3 reads CASSIGQGRSYNEQFF. The CDR3 DNA follows: TGTGCCAGCAGCATTGGACAGGGCAGGTCCTACAATGAGCAGTTCTTC. V gene TRBV7-8 combines with J gene TRBJ2-1; 8 bases align to TRBD1. The ends lost 5 bases at V and 1 base at J; junction bases unmatched: 7. Germline V CDR1 and CDR2: SGHVS, FQNEAQ. This CDR3 is 16 amino acids long.

The chain combines TRBV7-2 with TRBJ2-5; 13 bases align to TRBD2. The junction had 15 bases not matched to a gene; V was cut back by 5 bases and J by 9 bases. Germline V CDR1 and CDR2: SGHTA, FQGNSA. The CDR3 loop spans 17 amino acids. The CDR3: CASSLRLAGGPGGAQYF. The CDR3 DNA reads TGTGCCAGCAGCCTGAGACTAGCGGGAGGCCCAGGTGGGGCCCAGTACTTC.

J is TRBJ2-2 and V is TRBV7-9; the match to TRBD1 covers 7 bases. Trimming at V came to 8 bases and at J to 5 bases, leaving 14 bases not matched to a gene. CDR1 is SEHNR, CDR2 FQNEAQ, per germline (reference sequence). The CDR3 contains 16 residues. This chain's CDR3 is CASPDSDRDRTGELFF. In DNA, the CDR3 is TGTGCCAGCCCAGACTCCGACAGGGATCGAACCGGGGAGCTGTTTTTT.

This clone appeared a single time. The chain carries TRBV18 and TRBJ1-1; maybe TRBD1 (6 bases). From germline, CDR1 is KGHSH and CDR2 LQKENI. The V end was cut by 2 bases, the J end by 2 bases, with 24 bases between. The CDR3 is made up of 19 amino acids. The CDR3 coding sequence is TGTGCCAGCTCACCAATAACCACATCGATCGCACAGGGAAACACTGAAGCTTTCTTT. Amino acid sequence: CASSPITTSIAQGNTEAFF.

This chain uses TRBV5-6 with TRBJ1-2, with D unresolved. The CDR3 extends over 15 amino acids. Germline CDR1 reads SGHDT; CDR2 reads YYEEEE. The V end lost 3 bases, the J end lost 2 bases, and 14 bases lay between the germline ends. CDR3 sequence (DNA): TGTGCCAGCAGCTCGTCAATACAGCTGAACTATGGCTACACCTTC. It codes for CASSSSIQLNYGYTF.

Remarks on this clone: In the same sample, other DNA sequences code for this CDR3. CDR3 bases: TGCGCCAGCAGCTTGGTTGACGGGACTGAAGCTTTCTTT. Translation: CASSLVDGTEAFF. The chain is built from TRBV5-1 and TRBJ1-1, with D uncertain. The V end was cut by 0 bases, the J end by 5 bases, with 8 bases between. The CDR3 contains 13 residues. CDR1 SGHRS and CDR2 YFSETQ come from the germline V gene.

The gene calls are TRBV5-1 and TRBJ2-3; 13 nucleotides match TRBD2. There are 16 residues in the CDR3. Germline V lookup: CDR1 SGHRS, CDR2 YFSETQ. J was trimmed by 4 bases and V by 2 bases; bases with no gene match: 4. Written as DNA, the CDR3 is TGCGCCAGCAGCTTATTTACTAGCGGGGGGGCAGATACGCAGTATTTT. Translated: CASSLFTSGGADTQYF.

The chain uses TRBV7-3 and TRBJ2-3; D is unresolved. V was pared by 6 bases and J by 0 bases, with 7 bases between. From germline, CDR1 is SGHTA and CDR2 FQGTGA. CDR3 length: 13 residues. The CDR3 region has the DNA TGTGCCAGCAGTCGTTCTAGCACAGATACGCAGTATTTT. This gives the protein CASSRSSTDTQYF.

Concerning this clone itself: Its ends do not fully match the called genes, so a read error is possible. CDR3 nucleotide sequence: TGTGCCAGCTGGAGGAACGGGACAGATACGTTT. This codes for CASWRNGTDTF. This chain joins TRBV2 and TRBJ2-3, with 7 positions matching TRBD1. The CDR3 runs 11 residues. Germline CDR1 reads SNHLY; CDR2 reads FYNNEI. Full variable domain (rest looked up from reference TRBV2 and TRBJ2-3): EPEVTQTPSHQVTQMGQEVILRCVPISNHLYFYWYRQILGQKVEFLVSFYNNEISEKSEIFDDQFSVERPDGSNFTLKIRSTKLEDSAMYFCASWRNGTDTFGPGTRLTVL.

V gene TRBV30 combines with J gene TRBJ2-5; 9 bases are shared with TRBD2. The J call may be mistaken, given a closer DNA end match to TRBJ2-7. The CDR3 is made up of 14 amino acids. Per germline, CDR1 GTSNPN and CDR2 SVGIG (reference sequence). CDR3 coding DNA: TGTGCCTGGAGTGTTCTAGCGGGGAAGCTCGAGCAGTACTTC. It encodes CAWSVLAGKLEQYF.

This chain joins TRBV7-9 and TRBJ1-3; possibly TRBD1 for D (5 bases). V dropped 5 bases and J dropped 1 base, with 12 bases sitting between them. The CDR3 covers 15 residues. Per germline, CDR1 SEHNR and CDR2 FQNEAQ (reference sequence). The CDR3 DNA reads as TGTGCCAGCAGCCCGACAGTTATTTCTGGAAACACCATATATTTT. Amino acids: CASSPTVISGNTIYF.

V usage is TRBV5-8 and J usage is TRBJ2-4; 7 bases map to TRBD1. Germline trimming cut 0 bases from V and 8 bases from J; bases unmatched to any gene: 5. Per the germline V gene, CDR1 is SGHTS and CDR2 is YDEGEE. This CDR3 is built from 14 residues. CDR3 sequence (DNA): TGTGCCAGCAGCTTGGTCGCAGGGGGAGACATTCAGTACTTC. Translating gives CASSLVAGGDIQYF. Based on the CDR3 plus reference TRBV5-8 and TRBJ2-4, the full variable domain is EAGVTQSPTHLIKTRGQQATLRCSPISGHTSVYWYQQALGLGLQFLLWYDEGEERNRGNFPPRFSGRQFPNYSSELNVNALELEDSALYLCASSLVAGGDIQYFGAGTRLSVL.

CDR3 residues: CASTENGLASYNEQFF. The CDR3 nucleotides are TGTGCCAGCACCGAGAACGGACTAGCGTCCTACAATGAGCAGTTCTTC. The chain employs TRBV5-4 and TRBJ2-1; 9 nucleotides agree with TRBD2. Germline lookup yields CDR1 SGHNT and CDR2 YYREEE (reference sequence). J was trimmed by 1 base and V by 6 bases; bases with no gene match: 8. The CDR3 length is 16 residues.

V and J are TRBV5-4 and TRBJ1-5; 10 nucleotides match TRBD1. The CDR3 has 19 amino acids. The V segment lost 3 bases and the J segment 0 bases; nucleotides outside the gene matches: 12. The germline gives CDR1 SGHNT, CDR2 YYREEE (reference sequence). The chain's CDR3 is CASSWEPGQGIYSNQPQHF. The CDR3 DNA follows: TGTGCCAGCAGCTGGGAGCCGGGACAGGGGATTTATAGCAATCAGCCCCAGCATTTT.

The chain links TRBV7-9 to TRBJ1-5, with no clear D. The CDR3 runs to 15 residues. Per germline, CDR1 SEHNR and CDR2 FQNEAQ (reference sequence). V shed 10 bases and J shed 6 bases, with 22 bases lying between them. The CDR3 DNA is TGTGCCAATAACCCTGGGAGGGTTCGAGGTCAGCCCCAGCATTTT. The encoded protein is CANNPGRVRGQPQHF.

This chain links TRBV7-9 with TRBJ1-4; possibly TRBD1 for D (6 bases). The length of the CDR3 is 13 residues. V lost 6 bases, J lost 7 bases, and 12 bases lay in between. The germline V gene encodes CDR1 SEHNR and CDR2 FQNEAQ (reference sequence). The CDR3 loop reads CASSIGQPEKLFF. The CDR3 bases are TGTGCCAGCAGTATCGGACAGCCTGAAAAACTGTTTTTT.

This clone was recorded once. This chain connects TRBV10-3 to TRBJ2-1; 11 nucleotides align to TRBD1. This CDR3 has 16 amino acids. V shed 0 bases and J 4 bases; nucleotides not matched to a gene: 2. Germline V gene sequence: CDR1 ENHRY, CDR2 SYGVKD. CDR3 sequence (DNA): TGTGCCATCAGTGAGTCGGGACAGGGGGTATACAATGAGCAGTTCTTC. Translating gives CAISESGQGVYNEQFF.

V and J are TRBV10-2 and TRBJ1-5, with 9 positions matching TRBD1. The germline gives CDR1 WSHSY, CDR2 SAAADI. V shed 3 bases and J 9 bases; nucleotides not matched to a gene: 21. There are 19 residues in the CDR3. The CDR3 DNA reads as TGCGCCAGCAGTGATCGGGATCGCGATAACAGGGGGCCTCAACGGCCCCAGCATTTT. Protein: CASSDRDRDNRGPQRPQHF.

The V and J genes are TRBV7-9 and TRBJ2-5; D may be TRBD2 (5 bases). Germline V lookup: CDR1 SEHNR, CDR2 FQNEAQ (reference sequence). The CDR3 runs to 15 residues. Trimming shortened V by 5 bases and J by 2 bases, and 15 bases separated the two germline ends. CDR3 sequence: CASSILSGGQETQYF. CDR3 nucleotide sequence: TGTGCCAGCAGCATCCTTTCGGGCGGGCAAGAGACCCAGTACTTC.

This clone showed up just a few times. The chain uses TRBV11-2 and TRBJ2-1, with 7 bases lining up with TRBD2. The trim removed 0 bases at V and 14 bases at J, leaving 4 bases unmatched. Germline lookup yields CDR1 SGHAT and CDR2 FQNNGV. The CDR3 covers 12 residues. CDR3 DNA sequence: TGTGCCAGCAGCTTAGATCGGGGACTAAAGTTCTTC. It codes for CASSLDRGLKFF.

The chain has TRBV5-1 and TRBJ2-5, with 8 nucleotides matching TRBD2. Germline V gene sequence: CDR1 SGHRS, CDR2 YFSETQ. The CDR3 sequence is 14 residues long. With 6 bases clipped from V and 5 bases from J, the junction kept 9 bases outside the gene matches. CDR3 sequence: CASKGAGEYETQYF. The CDR3 nucleotides are TGCGCCAGCAAAGGAGCGGGAGAATATGAGACCCAGTACTTC.